This T cell receptor beta chain was observed in a study of T cell responses to AZD1222 COVID-19 vaccine. For the study at large: Pooled in the analysis were second doses at about 4 or about 12 weeks.

Only in-frame clones appear in the TCRdb table, and some are missing; sequencing was by immunoSEQ multiplex PCR. Of roughly 120,000 clones in the sample, about nine tenths were seen once. For this clone: The target antigen is unknown.

CDR1 and CDR2 (germline): SGHRS, YFSETQ. Trimming stripped 6 bases from V and 3 bases from J, with 14 bases between. The CDR3 runs to 14 residues. Study findings and constraints: At baseline, seropositivity was found in only a handful of AZD1222 recipients. The study found Spike-specific TCR breadth and depth rose after two AZD1222 doses. Donors skewed white British and female; clonal diversity was possibly underestimated.

The clonotype originates from an adult in good health. V usage is TRBV5-1 and J usage is TRBJ2-3; no definite D call. The source material was peripheral blood, sampled on day 0 of AZD1222 vaccination. The CDR3 spells CASKAALWTDTQYF. The CDR3 DNA is TGCGCCAGCAAGGCGGCCCTGTGGACAGATACGCAGTATTTT.